The 21 T cell receptor beta chains below come from one sample, sequenced in a study of cytomegalovirus exposure and HLA in healthy donors. PCR used 60 Vbeta primers and 13 Jbeta primers. The assay was immunoSEQ multiplex PCR, and TCRdb's table has in-frame clones only and misses some. Of roughly 71,000 clones listed, less than 70% are singletons. The sample was PBMCs. The receptors here all came from a man aged 25 to 40 in good health and CMV-seronegative.

The CDR3 nucleotides read TGCGCCAGCAGCAAAGCGGGGGGGCGAGTCAATGAGCAGTTCTTC. Amino acids: CASSKAGGRVNEQFF. The genes are TRBV5-1 and TRBJ2-1; TRBD2 matches at 10 bases. J was trimmed by 6 bases and V by 4 bases; bases with no gene match: 7. Germline lookup yields CDR1 SGHRS and CDR2 YFSETQ. The CDR3 has 15 residues.

The chain has TRBV29-1 and TRBJ2-7; TRBD1 matches 7 bases. Trimming removed 0 bases from V and 3 bases from J; junction bases left unmatched: 5. CDR3 size: 14 residues. Germline V CDR1 and CDR2: SQVTM, ANQGSEA. DNA of the CDR3: TGCAGCGTTGAAGATCATAGGGGGCTCTACGAGCAGTACTTC. Translated: CSVEDHRGLYEQYF.

The V and J genes are TRBV25-1 and TRBJ2-3; 8 bases map to TRBD1. The CDR3 extends over 14 amino acids. CDR1 and CDR2 from the germline V gene are MGHDK and SYGVNS. V lost 11 bases, J lost 0 bases, and 7 bases stayed unmatched. CDR3 residues: CAGRDRPSTDTQYF. Written as DNA, the CDR3 is TGTGCCGGTAGGGACAGGCCTAGCACAGATACGCAGTATTTT.

J is TRBJ2-7 and V is TRBV9; maybe TRBD1 (7 bases). The CDR3 has 14 amino acids. The germline V and J ends were trimmed by 4 bases and 3 bases, with 14 bases remaining between them. The germline gives CDR1 SGDLS, CDR2 YYNGEE. The DNA of the CDR3 is TGTGCCAGCAGCTCAGGGGGGTCCTACTACGAGCAGTACTTC. Protein: CASSSGGSYYEQYF.

The chain joins TRBV28 to TRBJ2-2; TRBD1 matches at 7 bases. This CDR3 has 15 residues. Germline assignment: CDR1 MDHEN and CDR2 SYDVKM. J lost 3 bases, V lost 3 bases, and 4 bases had no gene match. CDR3 amino acids: CASSFTGVYTGELFF. The CDR3 coding sequence is TGTGCCAGCAGTTTTACAGGGGTTTACACCGGGGAGCTGTTTTTT.

This chain joins TRBV19 and TRBJ2-4, with D perhaps matching TRBD2 (5 bases). The CDR3 spans 19 residues. Trimming left V 0 bases short and J 0 bases short, with 18 bases between. Germline V gene sequence: CDR1 LNHDA, CDR2 SQIVND (reference sequence). CDR3 sequence reads: CASSIDGGPGITAKNIQYF. CDR3 in DNA: TGTGCCAGTAGTATAGATGGAGGTCCGGGGATAACAGCCAAAAACATTCAGTACTTC.

The gene calls are TRBV18 and TRBJ2-7; the D gene is possibly TRBD2 (6 bases). The V gene's germline CDR1 is KGHSH and CDR2 LQKENI. The germline V and J ends were trimmed by 3 bases and 0 bases, with 12 bases remaining between them. This CDR3 is 15 amino acids long. The CDR3 loop is CASSPHSGSSYEQYF. DNA of the CDR3: TGTGCCAGCTCACCTCATAGCGGAAGCTCCTACGAGCAGTACTTC.

The V and J genes are TRBV30 and TRBJ1-2; the match to TRBD1 covers 11 bases. V was clipped by 5 bases and J by 6 bases; unmatched bases: 2. CDR3 length equals 12 residues. In germline, CDR1 is GTSNPN, CDR2 SVGIG (reference sequence). DNA of the CDR3: TGTGCCTGGCGGACAGGGGGCGATGGCTACACCTTC. Its translation is CAWRTGGDGYTF.

This chain uses TRBV25-1 with TRBJ1-5; no clear D. From germline, CDR1 is MGHDK and CDR2 SYGVNS. The V end was cut by 6 bases, the J end by 11 bases, with 17 bases between. The CDR3 spans 13 residues. The DNA of the CDR3 is TGTGCCAGCAGAGAGGAGGGAGCCGGGGCCCAGCATTTT. Residues: CASREEGAGAQHF.

CDR3 coding DNA: TGTGCCAGCTCACTAGCGGGGAGCACAGATACGCAGTATTTT. Its protein is CASSLAGSTDTQYF. V gene TRBV18 combines with J gene TRBJ2-3; 8 positions agree with TRBD2. V was clipped by 4 bases and J by 0 bases; unmatched bases: 0. The CDR3 consists of 14 residues. Germline assignment: CDR1 KGHSH and CDR2 LQKENI.

The genes are TRBV5-1 and TRBJ1-1; TRBD1 matches at 8 bases. Germline loops: CDR1 SGHRS, CDR2 YFSETQ. With 0 bases clipped from V and 6 bases from J, the junction kept 4 bases outside the gene matches. The CDR3 runs to 14 residues. The CDR3, as DNA: TGCGCCAGCAGCTTGGCAGGGGGCGTTTCTGAAGCTTTCTTT. Its translation: CASSLAGGVSEAFF.

A single count supports this clone. This chain uses TRBV18 with TRBJ1-1; tentatively, D is TRBD1 (6 bases). Trimming stripped 0 bases from V and 0 bases from J, with 8 bases between. CDR1 is KGHSH and CDR2 is LQKENI in the germline V gene. The CDR3 totals 15 residues. DNA of the CDR3: TGTGCCAGCTCACCACCGGGACATGTGAACACTGAAGCTTTCTTT. Translating it yields CASSPPGHVNTEAFF.

The CDR3, as DNA: TGTGCCAGCATCCGGGGACAGGGCCAAATCGAGCAGTACTTC. Its translation: CASIRGQGQIEQYF. V is TRBV7-9 and J is TRBJ2-7, with 9 nucleotides matching TRBD1. The CDR3 has 14 amino acids. Germline CDR1 SEHNR, CDR2 FQNEAQ (reference sequence). Trimming removed 7 bases from V and 6 bases from J; junction bases left unmatched: 10.

In this sample, this clone turned up once. The chain joins TRBV29-1 to TRBJ2-1, with D perhaps matching TRBD2 (6 bases). This CDR3 is built from 13 residues. Trimming pared 5 bases from V and 3 bases from J, leaving 11 bases between. Germline V gene data show CDR1 as SQVTM and CDR2 as ANQGSEA. The CDR3 DNA reads TGCAGCGTTATAAGGACTAACTACAATGAGCAGTTCTTC. It translates to CSVIRTNYNEQFF.

J is TRBJ1-1 and V is TRBV7-3; a possible D gene is TRBD1 (6 bases). From germline, CDR1 is SGHTA and CDR2 FQGTGA. V was trimmed by 4 bases and J by 1 base, leaving 10 bases between them. This CDR3 is 14 amino acids long. Here the CDR3 DNA reads TGTGCCAGCAGCTCGACAGGACCGAACACTGAAGCTTTCTTT. Translated, it gives CASSSTGPNTEAFF.

The CDR3 spells CAWTGRTNTGELFF. CDR3 coding DNA: TGTGCCTGGACAGGGAGGACGAACACCGGGGAGCTGTTTTTT. V gene TRBV30 combines with J gene TRBJ2-2; D is perhaps TRBD2 (6 bases). Germline V lookup: CDR1 GTSNPN, CDR2 SVGIG (reference sequence). V shed 4 bases and J shed 0 bases, with 9 bases lying between them. The CDR3 has 14 amino acids.

V and J are TRBV18 and TRBJ2-7; 7 bases are a match to TRBD2. Germline V gives CDR1 KGHSH, CDR2 LQKENI. The CDR3 is 15 amino acids. Unmatched junction bases numbered 5, after V lost 3 bases and J lost 0 bases. The CDR3 protein is CASSPGGVVSYEQYF. CDR3 bases: TGTGCCAGCTCACCGGGAGGGGTAGTCTCCTACGAGCAGTACTTC.

This clone has more than one count but fewer than ten. This chain connects TRBV15 to TRBJ1-5, with 9 bases lining up with TRBD1. The germline CDR1 and CDR2 sequences are LNHNV and YYDKDF (reference sequence). Germline trimming cut 5 bases from V and 3 bases from J; bases unmatched to any gene: 5. The CDR3 is 15 residues long. The CDR3 coding sequence is TGTGCCACCAGCCCACAGGGGGCTAACAATCAGCCCCAGCATTTT. Translating it yields CATSPQGANNQPQHF.

The rearrangement links TRBV25-1 to TRBJ2-7; 9 positions agree with TRBD1. This CDR3 is 14 amino acids long. The J segment lost 4 bases and the V segment lost 6 bases, leaving 7 bases of the junction unmatched. Germline assignment: CDR1 MGHDK and CDR2 SYGVNS. The CDR3 nucleotides are TGTGCCAGCAGCCGACAGGGGGGGGGTTACGAGCAGTACTTC. It codes for CASSRQGGGYEQYF.

This rearrangement joins TRBV4-1 to TRBJ1-1, with D tentatively TRBD1 (5 bases). The ends were cut back, 4 bases at V and 0 bases at J, with 12 bases in the middle. The CDR3 has 15 amino acids. CDR1 and CDR2 from the germline V gene are MGHRA and YSYEKL. CDR3 amino acids: CASSPVAGLNTEAFF. The CDR3 DNA reads TGCGCCAGCAGCCCAGTCGCAGGGCTGAACACTGAAGCTTTCTTT.

The chain links TRBV18 to TRBJ2-3; TRBD1 agrees at 7 bases. J was trimmed by 3 bases and V by 2 bases; bases with no gene match: 5. Germline loops: CDR1 KGHSH, CDR2 LQKENI. The CDR3 extends over 15 amino acids. CDR3 bases: TGTGCCAGCTCACCATTATCGACAGGGACAGATACGCAGTATTTT. As protein: CASSPLSTGTDTQYF.